One and the same sample provided the 14 T cell receptor beta chains below, sequenced in a study of blood T cell repertoires in COVID-19. Sequencing used immunoSEQ multiplex PCR; TCRdb keeps in-frame clones, though not all of them. Of about 160,000 clones listed, about 83% were seen once; the top ten hold around 3.6%. Sequenced input: PBMCs or T cells enriched from blood (not recorded which). These receptors were obtained from a woman between 50 and 59 years old in a cohort exposed to, infected with or recovered from COVID-19 (not recorded which).

The rearrangement uses TRBV11-3 and TRBJ2-1, with 8 bases matching TRBD2. CDR1 and CDR2 from the germline V gene are SGHNT and YENEEA. The CDR3 contains 16 residues. V lost 1 base to trimming and J lost 8 bases; unmatched junction nucleotides: 10. The CDR3 nucleotides read TGTGCCAGCAGCTTAGCTCCAGGCGGGACTAGAGATGAGCAGTTCTTC. Encoded protein: CASSLAPGGTRDEQFF.

The chain recombines TRBV4-1 with TRBJ2-7; 8 bases match TRBD1. This CDR3 spans 16 amino acids. With V trimmed by 1 base and J by 7 bases, 12 bases remained unmatched. CDR1 MGHRA and CDR2 YSYEKL come from the germline V gene. CDR3 amino acids: CASSQVRPQGAGEQYF. The CDR3 nucleotides are TGCGCCAGCAGCCAAGTTCGGCCCCAGGGGGCTGGGGAGCAGTACTTC.

The rearrangement links TRBV6-1 to TRBJ2-3, with 7 nucleotides matching TRBD2. The CDR3 is 16 residues long. Trimming took 2 bases from V and 3 from J; bases not matched to a gene: 8. Per the germline V gene, CDR1 is MNHNS and CDR2 is SASEGT. CDR3 DNA sequence: TGTGCCAGCAGTGAACGGGAGGTGGTACAGACAGATACGCAGTATTTT. Residues: CASSEREVVQTDTQYF.

The chain's CDR3 is CASSLIGGTGANVLTF. CDR3 DNA sequence: TGCGCCAGCAGCTTGATAGGGGGCACTGGGGCCAACGTCCTGACTTTC. The V gene is TRBV5-1, the J gene TRBJ2-6; 7 nucleotides align to TRBD1. CDR1 is SGHRS, CDR2 YFSETQ, per germline. Losses at the gene ends were 1 base for V and 2 bases for J; bases not matched to a gene: 3. This CDR3 spans 16 amino acids.

The CDR3 DNA follows: TGTGCCAGCAGCCCCACGGGGGGGAAGACCCAGTACTTC. This encodes CASSPTGGKTQYF. The gene calls are TRBV5-5 and TRBJ2-5, with 8 bases matching TRBD2. Looked up from germline, CDR1 is SGHKS and CDR2 is YYEKEE (reference sequence). Trimming at V came to 4 bases and at J to 6 bases, leaving 5 bases not matched to a gene. There are 13 residues in the CDR3.

The chain combines TRBV30 with TRBJ1-4, with TRBD1 as a possible D gene (5 bases). The length of the CDR3 is 14 residues. Per the germline V gene, CDR1 is GTSNPN and CDR2 is SVGIG (reference sequence). Trimming took 2 bases from V and 8 from J, leaving 15 bases between them. CDR3: CAWSSGYTEEKLFF. The CDR3, as DNA: TGTGCCTGGAGTTCAGGGTATACGGAAGAAAAACTGTTTTTT.

The genes are TRBV3-1 (or the pseudogene TRBV3-2) and TRBJ1-1; D unclear. The CDR3 is 13 amino acids. CDR1 LGHDT and CDR2 YNNKEL come from the germline V gene (reference sequence). V was trimmed by 4 bases and J by 5 bases, leaving 11 bases between them. The chain's CDR3 is CASSPPTRTEAFF. CDR3 in DNA: TGTGCCAGCAGCCCCCCAACCCGGACTGAAGCTTTCTTT.

This chain uses TRBV29-1 with TRBJ1-1; 7 bases agree with TRBD1. Germline lookup yields CDR1 SQVTM and CDR2 ANQGSEA. Losses at the gene ends were 4 bases for V and 0 bases for J; bases not matched to a gene: 2. The CDR3 runs 13 residues. The CDR3 nucleotides read TGCAGCGTTGTGGACAGGATGAACACTGAAGCTTTCTTT. It specifies CSVVDRMNTEAFF. The full variable domain, rest sourced from reference TRBV29-1 and TRBJ1-1, is SAVISQKPSRDICQRGTSLTIQCQVDSQVTMMFWYRQQPGQSLTLIATANQGSEATYESGFVIDKFPISRPNLTFSTLTVSNMSPEDSSIYLCSVVDRMNTEAFFGQGTRLTVV.

This chain joins TRBV6-2 or TRBV6-3 and TRBJ1-1; the D is unclear. This CDR3 spans 14 amino acids. V was trimmed by 2 bases and J by 4 bases, leaving 11 bases between them. Germline CDR1 and CDR2: MNHEY and SVGEGT. As DNA, the CDR3 is TGTGCCAGCAGTTACGATCGGGGTTTCACTGAAGCTTTCTTT. Translating gives CASSYDRGFTEAFF.

The chain employs TRBV7-8 and TRBJ2-7; weak D call: TRBD1 (6 bases). The CDR3 is 14 residues long. The V and J ends lost 2 bases and 1 base respectively, with 9 bases between them. Per the germline V gene, CDR1 is SGHVS and CDR2 is FQNEAQ. CDR3 nucleotides: TGTGCCAGCAGCTTAAGGGACACATCCTACGAGCAGTACTTC. This gives the protein CASSLRDTSYEQYF.

The chain recombines TRBV18 with TRBJ2-5; 9 bases are shared with TRBD2. The CDR3 consists of 19 residues. With V trimmed by 0 bases and J by 2 bases, 13 bases remained unmatched. Germline CDR1 KGHSH, CDR2 LQKENI. The CDR3 reads CASSPPGFQASGEQETQYF. The CDR3 bases are TGTGCCAGCTCACCACCGGGTTTTCAGGCTAGCGGGGAACAAGAGACCCAGTACTTC.

The chain employs TRBV10-3 and TRBJ2-3; tentative D call: TRBD2 (5 bases). V lost 4 bases to trimming and J lost 2 bases, with 13 bases between them. CDR3 length: 15 residues. CDR1 and CDR2 from the germline V gene are ENHRY and SYGVKD. CDR3 loop: CAISGRGSDTDTQYF. CDR3 nucleotides: TGTGCCATCAGTGGGAGAGGGTCCGACACAGATACGCAGTATTTT.

The chain combines TRBV27 with TRBJ2-1; TRBD2 matches 12 bases. Germline-derived CDR1 and CDR2 are MNHEY and SMNVEV (reference sequence). V was clipped by 5 bases and J by 1 base; unmatched bases: 9. The CDR3 is 18 amino acids. Here the CDR3 reads CASSPTSGGPPSYNEQFF. The DNA for the CDR3 is TGTGCCAGCAGTCCGACTAGCGGGGGCCCCCCATCCTACAATGAGCAGTTCTTC.

The J gene is TRBJ1-5, the V gene TRBV9; D is ambiguous. Germline lookup yields CDR1 SGDLS and CDR2 YYNGEE. CDR3 length equals 14 residues. V lost 2 bases and J lost 3, with 9 bases in between. CDR3 in amino acids: CASSVGRHNQPQHF. Written as DNA, the CDR3 is TGTGCCAGCAGCGTGGGCCGCCACAATCAGCCCCAGCATTTT.